This T cell receptor (beta chain) derives from a study of T cells in Graves' hyperthyroidism and ophthalmopathy. This clonotype was recorded many times. Amplification of TCR beta CDR3 regions used RNA as the template. HTBI primers were the set used in a first-round RT-PCR of the TCR CDR3. TCRdb reprocessed the multiplex PCR reads via MiXCR and lists one record per CDR3 protein. This sample yields about 98,000 distinct CDR3 sequences, of which around 37% are seen a single time; about a tenth belongs to the top ten. Trimming removed 3 bases from V and 3 bases from J; junction bases left unmatched: 7. Germline values: CDR1 MNHNS, CDR2 SASEGT. The length of the CDR3 is 15 residues.

The chain uses TRBV6-1 and TRBJ2-5, with 7 bases aligning to TRBD2. This receptor was obtained from a woman in her twenties or thirties with Graves' hyperthyroidism. Sequences were obtained from peripheral blood or thyroid tissue (not recorded which). For the CDR3, the DNA is TGTGCCAGCAGTGAGTGGCTAGCGGATAAAGAGACCCAGTACTTC. Translated: CASSEWLADKETQYF.